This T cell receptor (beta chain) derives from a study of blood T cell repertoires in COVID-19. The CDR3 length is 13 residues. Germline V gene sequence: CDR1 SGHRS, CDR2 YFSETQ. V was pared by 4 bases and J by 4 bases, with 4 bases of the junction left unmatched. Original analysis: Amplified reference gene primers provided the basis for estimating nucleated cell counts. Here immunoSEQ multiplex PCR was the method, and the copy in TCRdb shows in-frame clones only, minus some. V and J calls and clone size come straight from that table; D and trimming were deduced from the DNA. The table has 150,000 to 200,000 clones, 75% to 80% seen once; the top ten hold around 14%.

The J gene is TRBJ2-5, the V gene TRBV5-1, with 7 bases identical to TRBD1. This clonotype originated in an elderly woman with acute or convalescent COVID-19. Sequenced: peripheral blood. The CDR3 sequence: CASSRQGGETQYF. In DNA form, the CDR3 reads TGCGCCAGCAGCCGACAGGGTGGAGAGACCCAGTACTTC.